This T cell receptor (beta chain) was captured by sequencing in a study of cytomegalovirus exposure and HLA in healthy donors. On the study more broadly: Around 85 million unique TCRs from HLA-typed donors were held in an early data release.

Of note for this clone: What it recognizes is unknown.

The PCR contained 60 Vbeta and 13 Jbeta primers. Measured with immunoSEQ multiplex PCR; TCRdb has only the in-frame clones, and not every one. This table has some 90,000 clones, roughly 80% appearing once. Germline CDR1 is SGHNT and CDR2 is YYREEE (reference sequence). V was pared by 5 bases and J by 5 bases, with 8 bases of the junction left unmatched. CDR3 length: 14 residues. The study, taken as a whole, reports: Three chains linked to CMV were shown in vitro to be specific for CMV antigens. Within the data, a cluster of highly shared sequence variants was likely a sequencing artifact.

What was sequenced was PBMCs. V and J are TRBV5-4 and TRBJ1-1; 8 positions agree with TRBD1. This TCR derives from a man aged 40-49 years in good health and CMV-seronegative. In DNA, the CDR3 is TGTGCCAGCAGAGATACAGGGGGGGGAACTGAAGCTTTCTTT. Translating gives CASRDTGGGTEAFF.